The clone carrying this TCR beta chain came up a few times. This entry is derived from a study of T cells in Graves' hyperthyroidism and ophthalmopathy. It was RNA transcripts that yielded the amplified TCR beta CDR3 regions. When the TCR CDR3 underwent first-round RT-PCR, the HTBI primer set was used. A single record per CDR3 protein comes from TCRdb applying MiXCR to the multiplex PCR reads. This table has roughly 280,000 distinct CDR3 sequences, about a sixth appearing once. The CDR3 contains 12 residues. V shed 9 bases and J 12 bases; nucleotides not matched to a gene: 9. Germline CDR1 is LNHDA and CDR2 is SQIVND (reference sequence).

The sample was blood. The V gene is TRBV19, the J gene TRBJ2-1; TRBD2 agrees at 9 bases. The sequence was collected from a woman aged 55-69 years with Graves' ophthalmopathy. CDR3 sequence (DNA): TGTGCCAGCACCACTAGCGGGCTGGGGCAGTTCTTC. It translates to CASTTSGLGQFF.